The rows below give T cell receptor beta chains drawn from one sample of a study of OX40 agonist ivuxolimab in advanced cancers. The method was immunoSEQ multiplex PCR; TCRdb's version includes in-frame clones alone and lacks a portion of them. The sample has 45,000 to 50,000 clones; roughly 87% are singletons. The sample consisted of CD4+ or CD8+ T cells sorted from blood, taken in a trial of the OX40 agonist ivuxolimab. Every receptor here comes from an adult with an advanced solid tumor such as melanoma, head and neck, liver or kidney cancer. The CDR3 runs from the conserved cysteine through the conserved F or W. D genes are given only for firm matches. Expanded clones get a size class; other rows say once, few or many, or leave the size out.

d_gene,abundance,j_gene,v_gene,CDR3aa,CDR3nt
TRBD1,NA,TRBJ1-2,TRBV6-5,CASSSATGDIYTF,TGTGCCAGCAGTTCGGCGACAGGGGACATATACACCTTC
TRBD1,NA,TRBJ1-4,TRBV9,CASSDRQGMTNEKLFF,TGTGCCAGCAGCGATAGACAGGGGATGACTAATGAAAAACTGTTTTTT
NA,NA,TRBJ1-4,TRBV30,CAWSPAGDKLFF,TGTGCCTGGAGCCCGGCGGGAGACAAACTGTTTTTT
TRBD1,NA,TRBJ1-4,TRBV27,CASTGGGNWEKLFF,TGTGCCAGCACAGGAGGGGGCAATTGGGAAAAACTGTTTTTT
NA,NA,TRBJ2-5,TRBV2,CASSEAGWGETQYF,TGTGCCAGCAGTGAAGCCGGGTGGGGGGAGACCCAGTACTTC
NA,NA,TRBJ1-2,TRBV29-1,CSVEDRPNYGYTF,TGCAGCGTTGAGGACCGACCCAACTATGGCTACACCTTC
NA,NA,TRBJ1-1,TRBV27,CASSLFWGGTEAFF,TGTGCCAGCAGTTTATTTTGGGGGGGGACTGAAGCTTTCTTT
NA,NA,TRBJ1-4,TRBV9,CASSPVGDEKLFF,TGTGCCAGCAGCCCCGTGGGGGATGAAAAACTGTTTTTT
NA,NA,TRBJ1-1,TRBV7-9,CASRDRGNTEAFF,TGTGCCAGCAGGGATAGGGGAAACACTGAAGCTTTCTTT
NA,NA,TRBJ2-7,TRBV14,CASSQVYEQYF,TGTGCCAGCAGCCAAGTTTACGAGCAGTACTTC
TRBD1,NA,TRBJ1-6,TRBV4-1,CASSQGQGGSPLHF,TGCGCCAGCAGCCAAGGACAGGGCGGCTCACCCCTCCACTTT
NA,NA,TRBJ1-4,TRBV27,CASRKGGLEKLFF,TGTGCCAGCAGGAAAGGGGGGTTGGAAAAACTGTTTTTT
NA,NA,TRBJ1-2,TRBV10-1,CASTDTLLSGYTF,TGCGCCAGCACGGACACACTACTTAGTGGCTACACCTTC
TRBD2,once,TRBJ2-5,TRBV28,CASSFRERGQETQYF,TGTGCCAGCAGTTTCCGGGAGCGGGGTCAAGAGACCCAGTACTTC
NA,NA,TRBJ2-2,TRBV6-1,CASAPLNTGELFF,TGTGCCAGCGCACCCTTGAACACCGGGGAGCTGTTTTTT
NA,NA,TRBJ1-1,TRBV19,CASSIREWNTEAFF,TGTGCCAGTAGTATCAGGGAATGGAACACTGAAGCTTTCTTT
TRBD1,NA,TRBJ2-1,TRBV7-3,CASSPRQGLRNEQFF,TGTGCCAGCAGCCCAAGACAGGGGTTGCGCAATGAGCAGTTCTTC
NA,NA,TRBJ1-4,TRBV6-5,CASSYSLYEKLFF,TGTGCCAGCAGTTACTCCCTCTATGAAAAACTGTTTTTT
NA,NA,TRBJ1-3,TRBV28,CASRTDSPKVAIYF,TGTGCCAGCAGAACCGACAGCCCCAAAGTCGCCATATATTTT
TRBD1,NA,TRBJ1-2,TRBV28,CASSPLWTGDGYTF,TGTGCCAGCAGTCCCCTTTGGACAGGGGATGGCTACACCTTC
NA,NA,TRBJ2-1,TRBV5-1,CASSLGTYNEQFF,TGCGCCAGCAGCTTGGGAACTTACAATGAGCAGTTCTTC
TRBD1,NA,TRBJ1-2,TRBV7-9,CASSLEGTDQSYGYTF,TGTGCCAGCAGCTTAGAAGGGACAGACCAATCCTATGGCTACACCTTC
TRBD2,NA,TRBJ2-2,TRBV29-1,CSVEHIRAGGPTGELFF,TGCAGCGTTGAACATATTAGAGCGGGGGGCCCCACCGGGGAGCTGTTTTTT
TRBD1,NA,TRBJ1-6,TRBV30,CAWSAGTAKNSPLHF,TGTGCCTGGAGTGCCGGGACAGCTAAAAATTCACCCCTCCACTTT
TRBD1,NA,TRBJ1-1,TRBV19,CASSIESWAGTGVLEAFF,TGTGCCAGTAGTATAGAATCATGGGCTGGGACAGGCGTTCTGGAAGCTTTCTTT
TRBD1,NA,TRBJ1-2,TRBV5-5,CASSSDRGYGYTF,TGTGCCAGCAGCTCGGACAGGGGCTATGGCTACACCTTC
NA,NA,TRBJ1-2,TRBV7-2,CASQLGQNYGYTF,TGTGCCAGCCAGCTAGGGCAAAACTATGGCTACACCTTC
NA,NA,TRBJ2-7,TRBV28,CASSFASYEQYF,TGTGCCAGCAGTTTCGCTTCCTACGAGCAGTACTTC
NA,NA,TRBJ1-1,TRBV9,CASSVAGRANTEAFF,TGTGCCAGCAGCGTAGCTGGCAGGGCGAACACTGAAGCTTTCTTT
NA,once,TRBJ1-4,TRBV6-1,CASSVLGGTGTNEKLFF,TGTGCCAGCAGTGTGTTGGGGGGAACAGGGACTAATGAAAAACTGTTTTTT
NA,NA,TRBJ1-2,TRBV19,CASSLYGQWGYTF,TGTGCCAGTAGTCTATACGGACAGTGGGGCTACACCTTC
NA,NA,TRBJ2-1,TRBV27,CASSPTTVSFYNEQFF,TGTGCCAGCAGTCCGACGACAGTTTCCTTCTACAATGAGCAGTTCTTC
NA,NA,TRBJ2-1,TRBV10-2,CASSEGRADNEQFF,TGCGCCAGCAGTGAGGGCAGGGCCGACAATGAGCAGTTCTTC
NA,NA,TRBJ2-7,TRBV7-9,CASSLGVYEQYF,TGTGCCAGCAGCCTAGGGGTCTACGAGCAGTACTTC
NA,NA,TRBJ1-4,TRBV7-9,CASSLVSGEKLFF,TGTGCCAGCAGCTTAGTATCTGGGGAAAAACTGTTTTTT
TRBD1,NA,TRBJ1-1,TRBV29-1,CSASGGQGAFF,TGCAGCGCTTCCGGGGGACAGGGAGCTTTCTTT